This TCR beta chain emerged from a study of cytomegalovirus exposure and HLA in healthy donors. PCR amplification relied on 60 Vbeta primers (plus 13 Jbeta primers). Repertoires were generated with immunoSEQ multiplex PCR, while TCRdb's copy carries only in-frame clones and drops some. The sample includes around 19,000 clones, about 80% of them seen just once. With regard to this clone: Its antigen is undetermined.

General observations from the study: Previously analyzed data showed that most TCR beta V segments were productive at a frequency of about 87% or about 30%. Later, TCR association rates were found to vary by HLA locus, highest for DRB1 and lowest for HLA-C. Accurate prediction of HLA-A and HLA-B alleles (for most subjects) was reportedly achieved from TCR beta sequences.

This donor's record omits CMV serostatus. The TCR comes from a human donor in good health. Sequencing was done on a sample of PBMCs.

CDR3 in DNA: TGTGCCTGGACCGCTCTAGGGGCTGGGGCCAACGTCCTGACTTTC. Amino acids: CAWTALGAGANVLTF. This sequence joins TRBV30 and TRBJ2-6, with a weak D call TRBD1 (5 bases). V gave up 4 bases and J gave up 2 bases, with 12 bases separating them. CDR1 and CDR2 (germline): GTSNPN, SVGIG (reference sequence). This CDR3 is built from 15 residues.